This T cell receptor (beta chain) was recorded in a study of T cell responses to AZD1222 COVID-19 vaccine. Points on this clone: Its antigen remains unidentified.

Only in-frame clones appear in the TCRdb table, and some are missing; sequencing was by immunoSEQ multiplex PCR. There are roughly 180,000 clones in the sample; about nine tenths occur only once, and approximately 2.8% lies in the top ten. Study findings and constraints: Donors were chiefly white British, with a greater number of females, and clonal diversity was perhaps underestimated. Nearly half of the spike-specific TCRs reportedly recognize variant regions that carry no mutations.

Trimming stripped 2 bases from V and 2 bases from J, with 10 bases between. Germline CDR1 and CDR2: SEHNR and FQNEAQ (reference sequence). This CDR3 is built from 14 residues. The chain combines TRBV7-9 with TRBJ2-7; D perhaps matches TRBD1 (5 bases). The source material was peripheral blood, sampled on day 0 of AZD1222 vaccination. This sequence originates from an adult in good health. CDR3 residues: CASSLSGYPYEQYF. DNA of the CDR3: TGTGCCAGCAGCTTATCAGGGTACCCCTACGAGCAGTACTTC.